Reported below is one TCR beta chain. Its antigen is still unknown. A second PCR, run for roughly 7 to 11 cycles, used a sample-barcoded 5' primer plus a J-beta primer mix. All samples yielded 3 million or more CDR3-containing paired-end reads. TCRdb ran MiXCR on the 5' RACE reads and lists one entry per CDR3 protein. The repertoire includes 500,000 to 550,000 distinct CDR3 sequences, about 25% of them detected once, and around 10% sits in the top ten. The sample is drawn from a study of blood T cells in healthy people across ages. Overall study findings and caveats: Long-lived donors exceeded aged donors in naive CD4+ cells and diversity. Significant beta diversity loss was already apparent by age approximately 42, declining roughly linearly.

V was clipped by 6 bases and J by 6 bases; unmatched bases: 12. This CDR3 has 17 amino acids. The germline CDR1 and CDR2 sequences are DFQATT and SNEGSKA (reference sequence). The sample was also reused in another study, on T cells of mothers and their children. From that paper: Each child gave approximately 3.2 million TCR beta CDR3 reads (each mother, over 8.5 million).

Sequences were obtained from blood. The V gene is TRBV20-1, the J gene TRBJ2-3; 16 bases are shared with TRBD2. The sequence was obtained from a boy younger than 18 in good health. DNA for the CDR3: TGCAGTGCCTTCCTCGGGACTAGCGGGAGGGTGGGGGATACGCAGTATTTT. This gives the protein CSAFLGTSGRVGDTQYF.